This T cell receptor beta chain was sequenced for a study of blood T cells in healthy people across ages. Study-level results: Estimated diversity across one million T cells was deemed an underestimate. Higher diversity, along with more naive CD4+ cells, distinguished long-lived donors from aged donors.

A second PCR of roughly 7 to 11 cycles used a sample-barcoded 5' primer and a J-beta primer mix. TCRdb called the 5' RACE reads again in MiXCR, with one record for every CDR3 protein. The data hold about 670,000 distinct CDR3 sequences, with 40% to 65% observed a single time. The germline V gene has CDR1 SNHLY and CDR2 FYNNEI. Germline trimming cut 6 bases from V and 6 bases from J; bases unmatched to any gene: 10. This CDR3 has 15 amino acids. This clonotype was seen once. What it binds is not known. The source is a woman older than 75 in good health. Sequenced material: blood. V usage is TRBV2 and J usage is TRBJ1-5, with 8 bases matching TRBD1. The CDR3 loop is CASRTDRARFQPQHF. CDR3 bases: TGTGCCAGCAGGACGGACAGGGCCCGATTTCAGCCCCAGCATTTT. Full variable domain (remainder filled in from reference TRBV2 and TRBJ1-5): EPEVTQTPSHQVTQMGQEVILRCVPISNHLYFYWYRQILGQKVEFLVSFYNNEISEKSEIFDDQFSVERPDGSNFTLKIRSTKLEDSAMYFCASRTDRARFQPQHFGDGTRLSIL.